The clone carrying this TCR beta chain has ten or more counts. Its specificity is unknown. V was pared by 4 bases and J by 5 bases, with 11 bases between. The CDR3 is 14 amino acids. Germline CDR1 and CDR2: MNHEY and SVGAGI. The data are from a study of blood T cells in healthy people across ages. Study-wide findings and caveats: Comparison with aged donors showed that long-lived donors had more naive CD4+ cells and higher diversity.

Alongside a J-beta primer mix, a sample-barcoded 5' primer served in a second PCR lasting roughly 7 to 11 cycles. TCRdb re-analysed the 5' RACE reads in MiXCR, keeping a single row per CDR3 protein. The repertoire holds hundreds of thousands of distinct CDR3 sequences, with about a third as singletons. The sample taken for sequencing was blood. The sequence derives from a woman of 80 years or more in good health. The V and J genes are TRBV6-5 and TRBJ1-4; D might be TRBD1 (5 bases). DNA of the CDR3: TGTGCCAGCAGTTCCCAGGGTGGGAATGAAAAACTGTTTTTT. Translated: CASSSQGGNEKLFF.